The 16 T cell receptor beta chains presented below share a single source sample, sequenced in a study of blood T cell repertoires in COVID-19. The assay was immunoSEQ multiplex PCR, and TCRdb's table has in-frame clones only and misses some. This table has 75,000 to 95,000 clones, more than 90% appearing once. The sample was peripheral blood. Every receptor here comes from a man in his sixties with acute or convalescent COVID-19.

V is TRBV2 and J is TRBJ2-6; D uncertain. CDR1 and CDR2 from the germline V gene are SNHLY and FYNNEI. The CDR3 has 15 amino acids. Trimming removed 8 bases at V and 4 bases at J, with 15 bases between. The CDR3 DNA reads TGTGCCAGCTCAGGTCAAGGAACCGGGGCCAACGTCCTGACTTTC. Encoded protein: CASSGQGTGANVLTF.

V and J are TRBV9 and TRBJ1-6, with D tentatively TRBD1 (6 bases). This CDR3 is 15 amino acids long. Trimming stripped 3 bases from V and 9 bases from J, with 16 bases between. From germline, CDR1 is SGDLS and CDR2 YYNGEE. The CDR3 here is CASSAEQGVGSPLHF. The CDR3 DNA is TGTGCCAGCAGCGCCGAACAGGGAGTCGGTTCACCCCTCCACTTT.

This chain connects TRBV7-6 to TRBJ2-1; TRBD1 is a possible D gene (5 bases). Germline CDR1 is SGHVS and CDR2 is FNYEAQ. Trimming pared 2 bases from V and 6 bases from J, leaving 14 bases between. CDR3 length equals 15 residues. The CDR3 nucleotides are TGTGCCAGCAGCTTAATAGGAGTAAGGGGCAATGAGCAGTTCTTC. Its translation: CASSLIGVRGNEQFF.

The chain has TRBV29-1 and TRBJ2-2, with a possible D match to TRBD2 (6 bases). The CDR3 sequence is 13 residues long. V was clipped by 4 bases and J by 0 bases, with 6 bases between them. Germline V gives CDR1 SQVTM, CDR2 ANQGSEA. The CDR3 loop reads CSVAGANTGELFF. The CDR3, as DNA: TGCAGCGTTGCGGGGGCGAACACCGGGGAGCTGTTTTTT.

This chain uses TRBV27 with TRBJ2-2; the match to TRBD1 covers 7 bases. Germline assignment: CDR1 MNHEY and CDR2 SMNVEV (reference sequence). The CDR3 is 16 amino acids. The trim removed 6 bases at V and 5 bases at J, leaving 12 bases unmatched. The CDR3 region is CASSAVPTGWTGELFF. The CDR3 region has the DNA TGTGCCAGCAGCGCTGTTCCGACAGGGTGGACCGGGGAGCTGTTTTTT.

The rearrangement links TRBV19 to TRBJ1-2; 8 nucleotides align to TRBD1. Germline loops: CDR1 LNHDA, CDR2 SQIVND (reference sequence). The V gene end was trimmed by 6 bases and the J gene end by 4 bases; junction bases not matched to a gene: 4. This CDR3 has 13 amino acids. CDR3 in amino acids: CASSRQGTYGYTF. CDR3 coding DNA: TGTGCCAGTAGCCGACAGGGGACCTATGGCTACACCTTC.

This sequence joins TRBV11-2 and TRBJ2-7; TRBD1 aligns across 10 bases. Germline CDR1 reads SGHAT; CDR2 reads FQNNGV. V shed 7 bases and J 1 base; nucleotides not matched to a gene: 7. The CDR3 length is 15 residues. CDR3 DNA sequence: TGTGCCAGCACCCCCTGGACAGGGGGTTCCTACGAGCAGTACTTC. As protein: CASTPWTGGSYEQYF.

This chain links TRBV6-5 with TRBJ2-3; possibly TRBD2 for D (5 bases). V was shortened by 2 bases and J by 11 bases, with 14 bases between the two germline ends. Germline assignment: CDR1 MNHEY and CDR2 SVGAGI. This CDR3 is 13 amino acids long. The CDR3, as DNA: TGTGCCAGCAGTTACACCCCTAGCCTGGGGCAGTATTTT. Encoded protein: CASSYTPSLGQYF.

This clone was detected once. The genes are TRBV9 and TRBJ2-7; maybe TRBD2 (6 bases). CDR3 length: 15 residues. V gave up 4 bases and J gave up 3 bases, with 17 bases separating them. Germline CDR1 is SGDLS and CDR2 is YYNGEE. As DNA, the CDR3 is TGTGCCAGCAGCTTCGGCGGGGACGTTGGCTACGAGCAGTACTTC. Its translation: CASSFGGDVGYEQYF.

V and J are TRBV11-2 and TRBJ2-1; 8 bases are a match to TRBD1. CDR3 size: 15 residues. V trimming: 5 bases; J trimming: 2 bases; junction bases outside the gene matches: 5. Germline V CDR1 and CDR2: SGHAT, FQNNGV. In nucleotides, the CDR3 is TGTGCCAGCAGCCCCAACAGGGGGACCTACAATGAGCAGTTCTTC. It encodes CASSPNRGTYNEQFF.

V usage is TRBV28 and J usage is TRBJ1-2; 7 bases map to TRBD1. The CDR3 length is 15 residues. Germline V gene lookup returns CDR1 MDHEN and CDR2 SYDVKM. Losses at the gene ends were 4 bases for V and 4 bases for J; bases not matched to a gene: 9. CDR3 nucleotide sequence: TGTGCCAGCAGTTCCCCGACAGGGACAATCTATGGCTACACCTTC. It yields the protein CASSSPTGTIYGYTF.

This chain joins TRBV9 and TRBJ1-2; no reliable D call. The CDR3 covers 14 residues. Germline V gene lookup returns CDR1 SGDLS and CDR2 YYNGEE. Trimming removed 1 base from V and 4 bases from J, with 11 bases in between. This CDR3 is CASSVWGGGYGYTF. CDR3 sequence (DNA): TGTGCCAGCAGCGTATGGGGAGGAGGCTATGGCTACACCTTC. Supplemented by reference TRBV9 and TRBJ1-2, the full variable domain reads DSGVTQTPKHLITATGQRVTLRCSPRSGDLSVYWYQQSLDQGLQFLIQYYNGEERAKGNILERFSAQQFPDLHSELNLSSLELGDSALYFCASSVWGGGYGYTFGSGTRLTVV.

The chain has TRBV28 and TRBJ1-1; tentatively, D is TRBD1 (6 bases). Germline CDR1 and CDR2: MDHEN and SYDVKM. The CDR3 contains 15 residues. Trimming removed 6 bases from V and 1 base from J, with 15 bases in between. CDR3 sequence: CASRGAGVSNTEAFF. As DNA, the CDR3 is TGTGCCAGCAGGGGGGCAGGGGTATCGAACACTGAAGCTTTCTTT.

The DNA of the CDR3 is TGTGCCAGCAGCTTAGGCGGGACTAACTATGGCTACACCTTC. Amino acid sequence: CASSLGGTNYGYTF. The V gene is TRBV7-9, the J gene TRBJ1-2, with D unresolved. Trimming shortened V by 1 base and J by 0 bases, and 6 bases separated the two germline ends. Germline CDR1 reads SEHNR; CDR2 reads FQNEAQ (reference sequence). This CDR3 is built from 14 residues.

The DNA for the CDR3 is TGTGCCAGCAGTCAAACCTTACAGGGGTCCTACGAGCAGTACTTC. This encodes CASSQTLQGSYEQYF. The genes are TRBV7-2 and TRBJ2-7; 7 positions agree with TRBD1. Germline assignment: CDR1 SGHTA and CDR2 FQGNSA. Germline trimming cut 6 bases from V and 1 base from J; bases unmatched to any gene: 9. The CDR3 is made up of 15 amino acids.

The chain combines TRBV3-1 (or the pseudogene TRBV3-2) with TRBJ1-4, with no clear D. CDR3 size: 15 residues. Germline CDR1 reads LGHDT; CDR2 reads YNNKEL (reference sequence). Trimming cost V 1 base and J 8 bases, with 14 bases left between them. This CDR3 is CASSQASNREEKLFF. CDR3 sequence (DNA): TGTGCCAGCAGCCAAGCTAGCAATCGTGAGGAAAAACTGTTTTTT.